This record covers a single T cell receptor (beta chain). Its specificity is unknown. The CDR3 consists of 13 residues. Germline CDR1 SGHNT, CDR2 YYREEE (reference sequence). Trimming pared 1 base from V and 1 base from J, leaving 5 bases between. This sample was taken from a study of cytomegalovirus exposure and HLA in healthy donors. Study-wide results and caveats: Cytomegalovirus-associated TCR beta chains were listed, numbering 150 to 200. In a later analysis, TCR beta V- and J-gene trimming showed a link to a missense DCLRE1C variant.

PCR primers comprised 60 Vbeta and 13 Jbeta primers. Profiling relied on immunoSEQ multiplex PCR, and the TCRdb table lists in-frame clones only, not all of them. The sample carries 120,000 to 150,000 clones, around 86% recorded once. This TCR was sampled from a female donor in good health and CMV-seronegative. Material for sequencing was PBMCs. V is TRBV5-4 and J is TRBJ1-1; unclear D gene. Written as DNA, the CDR3 is TGTGCCAGCAGCTTGACCGGGAACACTGAAGCTTTCTTT. Translating it yields CASSLTGNTEAFF.